This T cell receptor beta chain was retrieved from a study of T cells in Graves' hyperthyroidism and ophthalmopathy. Study-wide points: In blood, most of the thyroid clonotypes expanded above 0.001 were also present.

Amplification targeted TCR beta CDR3 regions from RNA transcripts. When the TCR CDR3 underwent first-round RT-PCR, the HTBI primer set was used. TCRdb analysed the multiplex PCR reads with MiXCR anew, one entry per CDR3 protein. Of about 350,000 distinct CDR3 sequences listed, about 14% were seen once; the top ten hold around 24%. Patients aged 18 to 65 had newly diagnosed hyperthyroidism that had lasted under 2 months. For this clonotype: The antigen is not known.

The sample was blood. The receptor comes from a young woman with Graves' hyperthyroidism.

CDR3 sequence: CAISSQGEDSPLHF. In DNA form, the CDR3 reads TGTGCCATCAGCTCTCAGGGGGAGGATTCACCCCTCCACTTT. V and J are TRBV10-3 and TRBJ1-6; 7 nucleotides align to TRBD1. Germline V gene sequence: CDR1 ENHRY, CDR2 SYGVKD. The CDR3 spans 14 residues. J gave up 8 bases and V 6 bases, and 7 bases lay outside the gene matches.